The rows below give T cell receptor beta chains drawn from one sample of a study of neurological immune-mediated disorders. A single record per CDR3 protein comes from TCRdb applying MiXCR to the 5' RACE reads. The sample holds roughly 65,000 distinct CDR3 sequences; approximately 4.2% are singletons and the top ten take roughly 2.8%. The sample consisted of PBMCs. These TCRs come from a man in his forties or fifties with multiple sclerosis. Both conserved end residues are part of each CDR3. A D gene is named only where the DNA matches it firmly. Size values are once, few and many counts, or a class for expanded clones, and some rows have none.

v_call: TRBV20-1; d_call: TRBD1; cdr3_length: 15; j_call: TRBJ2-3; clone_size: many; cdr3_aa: CSATRTGYSTDTQYF; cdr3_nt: TGCAGTGCTACCAGGACAGGATATTCCACAGATACGCAGTATTTT
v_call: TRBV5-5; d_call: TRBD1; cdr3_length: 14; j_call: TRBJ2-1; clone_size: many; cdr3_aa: CASSLNRGNNEQFF; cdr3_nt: TGTGCCAGCAGCTTAAACAGGGGGAACAATGAGCAGTTCTTC
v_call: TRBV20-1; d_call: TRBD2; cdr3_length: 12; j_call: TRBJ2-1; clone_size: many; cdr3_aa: CSARSFGREQFF; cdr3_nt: TGCAGTGCTAGATCCTTCGGGAGGGAGCAGTTCTTC
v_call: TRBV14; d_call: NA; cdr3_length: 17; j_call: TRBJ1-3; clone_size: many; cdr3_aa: CASSTKGNVLSGNTIYF; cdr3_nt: TGTGCCAGCAGCACAAAGGGGAATGTGCTCTCTGGAAACACCATATATTTT
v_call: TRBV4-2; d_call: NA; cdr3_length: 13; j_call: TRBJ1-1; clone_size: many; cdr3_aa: CASSVQGATEAFF; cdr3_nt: TGTGCCAGCAGCGTACAGGGCGCGACTGAAGCTTTCTTT
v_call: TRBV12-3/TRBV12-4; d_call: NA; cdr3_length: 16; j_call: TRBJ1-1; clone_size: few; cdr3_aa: CASSPKITGRRTEAFF; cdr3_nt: TGTGCCAGCAGTCCTAAGATTACAGGGAGGAGGACTGAAGCTTTCTTT
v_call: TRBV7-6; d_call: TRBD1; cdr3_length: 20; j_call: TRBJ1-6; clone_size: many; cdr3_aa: CASSSYGTGASNSYNSPLHF; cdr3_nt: TGTGCCAGCAGCTCGTACGGGACAGGGGCTTCCAACTCCTATAATTCACCCCTCCACTTT
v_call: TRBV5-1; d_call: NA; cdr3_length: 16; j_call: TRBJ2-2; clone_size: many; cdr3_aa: CASSLDRFANTGELFF; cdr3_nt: TGCGCCAGCAGCTTGGATAGATTCGCGAACACCGGGGAGCTGTTTTTT
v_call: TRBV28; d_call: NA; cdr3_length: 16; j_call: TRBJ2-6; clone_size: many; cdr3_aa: CASSRMTRSGANVLTF; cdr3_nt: TGTGCCAGCAGCAGAATGACCCGCTCTGGGGCCAACGTCCTGACTTTC
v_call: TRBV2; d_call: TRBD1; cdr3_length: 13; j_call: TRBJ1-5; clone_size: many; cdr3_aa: CASRRDRNQPQHF; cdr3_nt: TGTGCCAGCAGACGGGACAGAAATCAGCCCCAGCATTTT
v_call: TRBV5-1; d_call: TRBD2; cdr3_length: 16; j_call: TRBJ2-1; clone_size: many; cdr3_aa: CASSFGTSGGANEQFF; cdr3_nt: TGCGCCAGCAGCTTTGGGACTAGCGGGGGGGCCAATGAGCAGTTCTTC
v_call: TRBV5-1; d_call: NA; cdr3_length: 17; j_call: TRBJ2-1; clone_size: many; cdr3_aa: CASNFGGPRSSYNEQFF; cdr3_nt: TGCGCCAGCAACTTTGGGGGACCCAGGAGCTCCTACAATGAGCAGTTCTTC
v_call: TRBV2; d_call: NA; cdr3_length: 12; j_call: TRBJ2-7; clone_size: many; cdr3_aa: CASSGRTPEQYF; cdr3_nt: TGTGCCAGCAGTGGGAGGACTCCCGAGCAGTACTTC
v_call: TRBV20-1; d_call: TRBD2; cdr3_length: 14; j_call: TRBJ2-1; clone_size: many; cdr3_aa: CSGGLAGGYNEQFF; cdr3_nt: TGCAGCGGCGGACTAGCGGGGGGGTACAATGAGCAGTTCTTC
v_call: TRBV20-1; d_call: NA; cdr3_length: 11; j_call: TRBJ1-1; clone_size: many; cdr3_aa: CSARENTEAFF; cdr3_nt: TGCAGTGCTAGAGAGAACACTGAAGCTTTCTTT
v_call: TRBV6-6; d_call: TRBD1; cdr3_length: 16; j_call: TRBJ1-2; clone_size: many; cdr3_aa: CASSYPPDRVSYGYTF; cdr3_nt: TGTGCCAGCAGTTACCCCCCGGACAGGGTTAGCTATGGCTACACCTTC
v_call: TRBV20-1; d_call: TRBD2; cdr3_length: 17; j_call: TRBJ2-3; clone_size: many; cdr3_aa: CSASGQGASGATDTQYF; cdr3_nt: TGCAGTGCTAGCGGCCAAGGGGCTAGCGGGGCCACAGATACGCAGTATTTT
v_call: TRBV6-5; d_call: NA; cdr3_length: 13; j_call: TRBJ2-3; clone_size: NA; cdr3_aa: CASSPQRTDTQYF; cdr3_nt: TGTGCCAGCAGCCCACAACGTACAGATACGCAGTATTTT
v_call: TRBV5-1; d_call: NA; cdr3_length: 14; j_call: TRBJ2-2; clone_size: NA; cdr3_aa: CASSLTANVGELFF; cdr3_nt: TGCGCCAGCAGCTTGACCGCGAATGTCGGGGAGCTGTTTTTT
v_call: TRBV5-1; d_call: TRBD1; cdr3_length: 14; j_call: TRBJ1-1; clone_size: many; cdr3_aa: CASSLAGDRAEAFF; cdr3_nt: TGCGCCAGCAGCTTGGCGGGGGACAGAGCTGAAGCTTTCTTT